Listed below are T cell receptor beta chains from one sample, sequenced in a study of T cells after yellow fever vaccination. TCRdb processed the 5' RACE reads anew with MiXCR; each CDR3 protein has one entry. The table records about 310,000 distinct CDR3 sequences, less than 4.5% of them present only once. The specimen comprised PBMCs, sampled on the day of the yellow fever booster vaccination. The receptors were sampled from a man between 18 and 35 years old who received the YFV17D yellow fever vaccine. CDR3s include the opening cysteine and the closing phenylalanine or tryptophan. A D gene is named only where the DNA matches it firmly. A row's size may be missing; if present it is once, few, many or a size class.

V gene	D gene	clone size	J gene	CDR3 DNA	CDR3 protein
TRBV7-8	TRBD1	NA	TRBJ2-7	TGTGCCGTATCAGTCGGGACAGCAAGCTCCTACGAGCAGTACTTC	CAVSVGTASSYEQYF
TRBV3-1	NA	few	TRBJ2-3	TGTGCCAGCAGCCAGGGGTTTACTTATACGCAGTATTTT	CASSQGFTYTQYF
TRBV5-4	NA	few	TRBJ2-5	TGTGCCAGCAGCTTGGCAGGAGGACAGTCATGGGAGACCCAGTACTTC	CASSLAGGQSWETQYF
TRBV5-6	NA	many	TRBJ2-4	TGTGCCAGCAGCTTGGATACAGGGTGGAACATTCAGTACTTC	CASSLDTGWNIQYF
TRBV18	NA	NA	TRBJ2-7	TGTGCCAGCTCGAGTTTACCCTTTTACGAGCAGTACTTC	CASSSLPFYEQYF
TRBV5-6	NA	NA	TRBJ1-5	TGTGCCAGCAGCTTCCCCGATCAGCCCCAGCATTTT	CASSFPDQPQHF
TRBV15	TRBD1	NA	TRBJ1-5	TGTGCCACCAGCACAGACAGGGGAATAAATCAGCCCCAGCATTTT	CATSTDRGINQPQHF
TRBV7-8	TRBD1	NA	TRBJ2-6	TGTGCCAGCAGCTTAGACAGGGGGGACTCTGGGGCCAACGTCCTGACTTTC	CASSLDRGDSGANVLTF
TRBV9	TRBD1	many	TRBJ2-3	TGTGCCAGCAGCGCGAGTCCGCGACAGGGAGATACGCAGTATTTT	CASSASPRQGDTQYF
TRBV10-3	NA	few	TRBJ2-3	TGTGCCATCAGTGAGTGGGGGGCAGGCACAGATACGCAGTATTTT	CAISEWGAGTDTQYF
TRBV20-1	TRBD2	few	TRBJ2-3	TGCAGTGCTAGAGGACTAGCGGGGGGAAGGGGGGATACGCAGTATTTT	CSARGLAGGRGDTQYF
TRBV5-4	NA	many	TRBJ2-1	TGTGCCAGCAGCTCGGGGAGCTCCTACAATGAGCAGTTCTTC	CASSSGSSYNEQFF
TRBV6-2/TRBV6-3	NA	few	TRBJ2-1	TGTGCCAGCAGCGGAGTCTCGGAGCAGTTCTTC	CASSGVSEQFF
TRBV6-6	NA	NA	TRBJ1-2	TGTGCCAGCAGTTACGGAGTGACGGGCTATGGCTACACCTTC	CASSYGVTGYGYTF
TRBV5-1	TRBD1	many	TRBJ2-3	TGCGCCAGCAGCCCACCGGGACAGGGGGCGATCACAGATACGCAGTATTTT	CASSPPGQGAITDTQYF
TRBV4-2	TRBD1	few	TRBJ1-2	TGTGCCAGCAGCCCGAGGGACAGGGGGCGCCGGATATATGGCTACACCTTC	CASSPRDRGRRIYGYTF
TRBV20-1	TRBD1	NA	TRBJ2-3	TGCAGAGCAGAGGGACAGGGGCCAGATACGCAGTATTTT	CRAEGQGPDTQYF
TRBV5-4	NA	NA	TRBJ1-6	TGTGCCAGCAGCTTGAGCTTAAATTCACCCCTCCACTTT	CASSLSLNSPLHF
TRBV19	NA	many	TRBJ1-2	TGTGCCAGTACCGGGCGACAAGACACTAACTATGGCTACACCTTC	CASTGRQDTNYGYTF
TRBV13	NA	NA	TRBJ1-4	TGTGCCAGCAGCTTATGGCAGGGTGAAAAACTGTTTTTT	CASSLWQGEKLFF
TRBV7-2	NA	many	TRBJ1-1	TGTGCCAGCAGCTTAGTTGGGGGGAGGCTGAACACTGAAGCTTTCTTT	CASSLVGGRLNTEAFF
TRBV7-3	NA	many	TRBJ1-6	TGTGCCAGCAGCAAGGGTAGCCCCTATAATTCACCCCTCCACTTT	CASSKGSPYNSPLHF
TRBV5-6	NA	many	TRBJ2-7	TGTGCCAGCAGTGGGGCGGGCTCCTACGAGCAGTACTTC	CASSGAGSYEQYF
TRBV18	NA	many	TRBJ2-7	TGTGCCAGCTCACCGGGGCAGTCCGCCTACGAGCAGTACTTC	CASSPGQSAYEQYF
TRBV19	NA	many	TRBJ1-2	TGTGCCAGTGGGATCGATGGCTACACCTTC	CASGIDGYTF
TRBV25-1	TRBD2	NA	TRBJ2-3	TGTGCCAGCAGACTGACTAGCGGGGGGGCCACAGATACGCAGTATTTT	CASRLTSGGATDTQYF
TRBV6-5	TRBD2	many	TRBJ2-2	TGTGCCAGCAGTCCTGAAGCGGGGGTGGAAACCGGGGAGCTGTTTTTT	CASSPEAGVETGELFF
TRBV24-1	NA	NA	TRBJ2-5	TGTGCCACCAGTGATTATGGGTGGCAAGAGACCCAGTACTTC	CATSDYGWQETQYF
TRBV7-2	NA	many	TRBJ2-5	TGTGCCAGCAGCTTAGAATGGGAAGAGACCCAGTACTTC	CASSLEWEETQYF
TRBV19	NA	NA	TRBJ1-5	TGTGCCAGTACCCCGGGGCAGCCCAATCAGCCCCAGCATTTT	CASTPGQPNQPQHF
TRBV5-1	NA	NA	TRBJ1-1	TGCGCCAGCCGTCAACAGGGGAACACTGAAGCTTTCTTT	CASRQQGNTEAFF
TRBV12-3/TRBV12-4	NA	once	TRBJ2-5	TGTGCCAGCAGTTTATTGCTAGCCCCAGAGACCCAGTACTTC	CASSLLLAPETQYF
TRBV4-1	NA	many	TRBJ2-1	TGCGCCAGCAGCCAACTTGGGGGCGATGGGGACTCCTACAATGAGCAGTTCTTC	CASSQLGGDGDSYNEQFF
TRBV6-2/TRBV6-3	TRBD1	NA	TRBJ2-1	TGTGCCAGCAGTTACTGGGGTTCTAGGACAGGCCAATACAATGAGCAGTTCTTC	CASSYWGSRTGQYNEQFF
TRBV7-9	NA	NA	TRBJ1-5	TGTGCCAGCAGTCCCACGGGGCCCCATAGCTCCAATCAGCCCCAGCATTTT	CASSPTGPHSSNQPQHF
TRBV25-1	NA	NA	TRBJ1-2	TGTGCCAGCAGTGAATACCCGATGAACTATGGCTACACCTTC	CASSEYPMNYGYTF
TRBV24-1	TRBD1	many	TRBJ2-2	TGTGCCACCAACCGACAGGGGGCGGGGGAGCTGTTTTTT	CATNRQGAGELFF
TRBV18	TRBD2	NA	TRBJ2-3	TGTGCCAGCTCACCTACCGCGGGGGGAGAGGATACGCAGTATTTT	CASSPTAGGEDTQYF
TRBV12-3/TRBV12-4	TRBD1	many	TRBJ1-2	TGTGCCAGCAAGTCCCCGAGACAGGGAGGAGGCTACACCTTC	CASKSPRQGGGYTF
TRBV2	TRBD1	many	TRBJ2-4	TGTGCCAGCACCGGGGACAGGGGGATTCTACGAGGAGCCAAAAACATTCAGTACTTC	CASTGDRGILRGAKNIQYF
TRBV6-5	NA	many	TRBJ2-5	TGTGCCAGCAGTCTAGGGACCGGAGGGGACCAGTACTTC	CASSLGTGGDQYF
TRBV5-1	TRBD1	few	TRBJ1-5	TGCGCCAGCAGCCTGGACGGGACAGCCCAGGGTCAGCCCCAGCATTTT	CASSLDGTAQGQPQHF
TRBV6-5	TRBD1	few	TRBJ2-5	TGTGCCAGCAGTTACTCATCCAGGGGGCGAGAGACCCAGTACTTC	CASSYSSRGRETQYF
TRBV9	NA	many	TRBJ1-5	TGTGCCAGCAGCGTATTCGAAAGCAATCAGCCCCAGCATTTT	CASSVFESNQPQHF
TRBV27	TRBD1	NA	TRBJ2-2	TGTGCCAGCAGTTCGGGACAGCGGTACACCGGGGAGCTGTTTTTT	CASSSGQRYTGELFF
TRBV20-1	TRBD2	many	TRBJ2-3	TGCAGTGCTAGAGATTTCCTCGCGGGGGGAAAATATAGCACAGATACGCAGTATTTT	CSARDFLAGGKYSTDTQYF
TRBV5-5	NA	many	TRBJ2-7	TGTGCCAGCAGCTTGCTGGGAGCCTACGAGCAGTACTTC	CASSLLGAYEQYF
TRBV5-1	NA	many	TRBJ1-1	TGCGCCAGCAGCCGGAACCCGGGACGGAACACTGAAGCTTTCTTT	CASSRNPGRNTEAFF
TRBV7-6	NA	NA	TRBJ2-3	TGTGCCAGCAGCCCGGCCGCAGGGGAGGTGGCAGATACGCAGTATTTT	CASSPAAGEVADTQYF
TRBV5-1	NA	NA	TRBJ2-7	TGCGCCAGCAGCTCGGGCCCCGGTCCCTACGAGCAGTACTTC	CASSSGPGPYEQYF